A selection of T cell receptor beta chains follows, all from one sample in a study of T cells in Graves' hyperthyroidism and ophthalmopathy. TCRdb used MiXCR to reprocess the multiplex PCR reads, holding one entry per CDR3 protein. Of roughly 800,000 distinct CDR3 sequences in the sample, over 35% were seen once. Source material: blood. The receptors shown here come from a man younger than 30 with Graves' hyperthyroidism. Both conserved end residues are part of each CDR3. The order of the fields is clone size, J gene, D gene, V gene, CDR3 protein, CDR3 DNA. A D gene is named only where the DNA matches it firmly. Clone size is given for some rows only: seen once, a few or many times, or a class if the clone is expanded.

. | TRBJ1-2 | TRBD1 | TRBV10-3 | CAISPGGAVHGYTF | TGTGCCATCAGCCCAGGGGGCGCAGTCCATGGCTACACCTTC
. | TRBJ2-7 | . | TRBV7-9 | CASSLEAGGLDEQYF | TGTGCCAGCAGCTTAGAGGCAGGGGGGTTAGACGAGCAGTACTTC
. | TRBJ1-1 | . | TRBV18 | CASSPRAGEAFF | TGTGCCAGCTCACCAAGAGCTGGTGAAGCTTTCTTT
few | TRBJ1-2 | . | TRBV5-5 | CASSLARAGSYGYTF | TGTGCCAGCAGCTTGGCCAGGGCCGGGAGCTATGGCTACACCTTC
many | TRBJ1-2 | TRBD1 | TRBV6-5 | CASSPDRGYGYTF | TGTGCCAGCAGCCCTGACAGGGGCTATGGCTACACCTTC
few | TRBJ1-5 | . | TRBV7-2 | CASSLGREGNQPQHF | TGTGCCAGCAGCTTAGGCAGGGAGGGAAATCAGCCCCAGCATTTT
once | TRBJ2-7 | TRBD1 | TRBV6-1 | CASSAFPGQGLEYF | TGTGCCAGCAGTGCTTTTCCGGGACAGGGTTTGGAGTACTTC
few | TRBJ2-2 | . | TRBV12-3/TRBV12-4 | CASSETGRDTGELFF | TGTGCCAGCAGTGAAACGGGCAGGGACACCGGGGAGCTGTTTTTT
many | TRBJ1-2 | TRBD1 | TRBV6-5 | CASMGQEHYGYTF | TGTGCCAGCATGGGACAGGAACACTATGGCTACACCTTC
many | TRBJ2-7 | TRBD2 | TRBV2 | CASSVQRGAYEQYF | TGTGCCAGCAGTGTACAGCGGGGGGCCTACGAGCAGTACTTC
. | TRBJ2-5 | TRBD2 | TRBV7-9 | CASNLTSGGEETQYF | TGTGCCAGCAACTTGACTAGCGGGGGCGAAGAGACCCAGTACTTC
. | TRBJ2-7 | . | TRBV5-6 | CASSFGHSYEQYF | TGTGCCAGCAGCTTTGGCCACTCCTACGAGCAGTACTTC
many | TRBJ2-5 | TRBD2 | TRBV2 | CASRGSGGETQYF | TGTGCCAGCAGGGGAAGCGGGGGAGAGACCCAGTACTTC
many | TRBJ1-5 | TRBD1 | TRBV19 | CASSSGQGLNQPQHF | TGTGCCAGTAGTTCGGGACAGGGCCTTAATCAGCCCCAGCATTTT
few | TRBJ1-6 | . | TRBV19 | CASSIGGSYNSPLHF | TGTGCCAGTAGTATCGGCGGCTCCTATAATTCACCCCTCCACTTT
. | TRBJ2-6 | TRBD2 | TRBV9 | CASSEPLLAGGPGGANVLTF | TGTGCCAGCAGCGAACCCCTACTAGCGGGAGGACCGGGTGGGGCCAACGTCCTGACTTTC